Below, 12 T cell receptor beta chains from the same sample are listed, as sequenced in a study of CD8+ T cells in alopecia areata. The sequencing template was cDNA reverse transcribed from extracted RNA. Method: immunoSEQ multiplex PCR; TCRdb's copy keeps in-frame clones and lacks some. Of under 85,000 clones listed, about 44% are singletons. Sequences were derived from CD8+ T cells sorted from blood, sampled at week 0. These receptor sequences come from a human donor with alopecia areata.

The genes are TRBV7-9 and TRBJ2-6; D may be TRBD1 or TRBD2 (5 bases each). V dropped 5 bases and J dropped 2 bases, with 10 bases sitting between them. The CDR3 covers 15 residues. Per the germline V gene, CDR1 is SEHNR and CDR2 is FQNEAQ (reference sequence). CDR3 bases: TGTGCCAGCAGCGGGGACGGTCCTGGGGCCAACGTCCTGACTTTC. Amino acids: CASSGDGPGANVLTF.

This clone turned up a few times. This chain joins TRBV23-1 and TRBJ1-5, with 7 nucleotides matching TRBD1. TRBV23-1 is flagged as an ORF with uncertain function. V was pared by 10 bases and J by 4 bases, with 1 base of the junction left unmatched. CDR3 length equals 11 residues. The CDR3 spells CATGGNQPQHF. The CDR3 region has the DNA TGCGCCACAGGGGGAAATCAGCCCCAGCATTTT.

With respect to this clone: At one boundary the junction diverges from the germline segment, which might be a read error. J is TRBJ2-1 and V is TRBV5-5; 9 bases align to TRBD2. The V gene's germline CDR1 is SGHKS and CDR2 YYEKEE (reference sequence). The length of the CDR3 is 16 residues. In DNA, the CDR3 is TGCGCCAGCAGCCAAGGGGCTAGCGGGACAGACAATGAGCAGTTCTTC. It translates to CASSQGASGTDNEQFF.

The gene calls are TRBV7-9 and TRBJ2-1; D ambiguous. Trimming took 1 base from V and 0 from J, leaving 7 bases between them. The CDR3 runs 15 residues. Germline values: CDR1 SEHNR, CDR2 FQNEAQ (reference sequence). CDR3 sequence (DNA): TGTGCCAGCAGCTTAGACTGGGGCTCCTACAATGAGCAGTTCTTC. As protein: CASSLDWGSYNEQFF.

This clone was seen a few times. V gene TRBV19 combines with J gene TRBJ2-2; no firm D call. CDR1 is LNHDA and CDR2 is SQIVND in the germline V gene (reference sequence). The CDR3 runs to 13 residues. V was clipped by 3 bases and J by 2 bases, with 4 bases between them. The chain's CDR3 is CASSIGNTGELFF. The CDR3 DNA reads as TGTGCCAGTAGTATCGGCAACACCGGGGAGCTGTTTTTT. The whole variable domain, remainder taken from reference TRBV19 and TRBJ2-2, is DGGITQSPKYLFRKEGQNVTLSCEQNLNHDAMYWYRQDPGQGLRLIYYSQIVNDFQKGDIAEGYSVSREKKESFPLTVTSAQKNPTAFYLCASSIGNTGELFFGEGSRLTVL.

This clone was found a few times. V is TRBV10-3 and J is TRBJ1-4; D is undetermined. The germline V gene has CDR1 ENHRY and CDR2 SYGVKD. Trimming stripped 2 bases from V and 7 bases from J, with 14 bases between. This CDR3 spans 15 amino acids. CDR3 loop: CAISENRGIGEKLFF. Written as DNA, the CDR3 is TGTGCCATCAGTGAGAACCGAGGGATCGGTGAAAAACTGTTTTTT.

V usage is TRBV29-1 and J usage is TRBJ2-2, with no clear D. V lost 4 bases and J 0 bases, leaving 3 bases between the germline ends. CDR3 length: 12 amino acids. Per germline, CDR1 SQVTM and CDR2 ANQGSEA. CDR3 sequence: CSVGSNTGELFF. CDR3 in DNA: TGCAGCGTTGGATCGAACACCGGGGAGCTGTTTTTT.

This clone showed up just once. The chain joins TRBV6-1 to TRBJ2-7; D unresolved. The CDR3 runs 12 residues. Germline V gene data show CDR1 as MNHNS and CDR2 as SASEGT. The V and J ends lost 4 bases and 3 bases respectively, with 7 bases between them. This chain's CDR3 is CASSAAGYEQYF. The DNA for the CDR3 is TGTGCCAGCAGTGCCGCTGGCTACGAGCAGTACTTC.

The J gene is TRBJ2-3, the V gene TRBV7-2; D possibly uses TRBD1 or TRBD2 (5 bases each). This CDR3 has 14 amino acids. Looked up from germline, CDR1 is SGHTA and CDR2 is FQGNSA. The V and J ends lost 3 bases and 6 bases respectively, with 13 bases between them. The CDR3: CASSFRDDDDTQYF. CDR3 nucleotide sequence: TGTGCCAGCAGCTTCCGGGACGACGACGATACGCAGTATTTT.

The rearrangement joins TRBV5-1 to TRBJ2-2; D ambiguous. CDR3 size: 14 residues. Looked up from germline, CDR1 is SGHRS and CDR2 is YFSETQ. Trimming removed 3 bases at V and 6 bases at J, with 12 bases between. This CDR3 is CASSSFDPSGELFF. The DNA of the CDR3 is TGCGCCAGCAGCTCGTTCGACCCATCCGGGGAGCTGTTTTTT.

As regards this clone: Other DNA sequences in the same sample also yield this CDR3. The chain carries TRBV29-1 and TRBJ2-7, with D maybe TRBD1 (6 bases). The CDR3 spans 12 residues. CDR1 and CDR2 from the germline V gene are SQVTM and ANQGSEA. The V end lost 6 bases, the J end lost 4 bases, and 13 bases lay between the germline ends. For the CDR3, the DNA is TGCAGCGTAGAACAGGGAGAGTACGAGCAGTACTTC. It yields the protein CSVEQGEYEQYF.

This clone was recorded a few times. The chain joins TRBV2 to TRBJ1-2; tentatively, D is TRBD1 (6 bases). There are 13 residues in the CDR3. Germline CDR1 reads SNHLY; CDR2 reads FYNNEI. Trimming pared 4 bases from V and 2 bases from J, leaving 8 bases between. The CDR3 protein is CASSGQANYGYTF. DNA of the CDR3: TGTGCCAGCAGTGGACAGGCGAACTATGGCTACACCTTC.